These T cell receptor beta chains were read from a single sample in a study of T-cell reconstitution after alpha-beta-depleted transplantation in children. TCRdb independently ran MiXCR on the PCR reads; one entry per CDR3 protein. The sample carries about 400,000 distinct CDR3 sequences, around 21% recorded once. This sample comprised PBMCs from the stem cell graft donor, obtained from the stem cell graft. These receptors all come from a human donor who donated a stem cell graft to a child with acute myeloid leukemia. CDR3s include the opening cysteine and the closing phenylalanine or tryptophan. D genes are given only for firm matches. The size entry is marked missing in some rows and otherwise reads once, few, many or a size class.

TRBJ2-7 NA TRBV27 NA TGTGCCAGCAGTTCCTCGACAGGAGAGCTTCTCGAGCAGTACTTC CASSSSTGELLEQYF
TRBJ1-6 many TRBV7-2 NA TGTGCCAGCAGCTTGGTCAATTCACCCCTCCACTTT CASSLVNSPLHF
TRBJ2-3 few TRBV27 TRBD2 TGTGCCAGCAGTTTATCGGGGACTAGCGTCGCAGATACGCAGTATTTT CASSLSGTSVADTQYF
TRBJ2-1 NA TRBV12-3/TRBV12-4 NA TGTGCCAGCAGTTCCCTACAGGGAGGTGAGCAGTTCTTC CASSSLQGGEQFF
TRBJ2-2 many TRBV10-1 NA TGCGCCAGCAGGGACACTCCGAACACCGGGGAGCTGTTTTTT CASRDTPNTGELFF
TRBJ2-2 many TRBV12-3/TRBV12-4 NA TGTGCCAGCAGTTTTCGAGGGAACACCGGGGAGCTGTTTTTT CASSFRGNTGELFF
TRBJ1-6 few TRBV12-3/TRBV12-4 NA TGTGCCAGCAGTTTCGGGGGTTCGGTTAATTCACCCCTCCACTTT CASSFGGSVNSPLHF
TRBJ2-5 many TRBV20-1 NA TGCAGTCGGAATTCTCCGGGTATCCAAGAGACCCAGTACTTC CSRNSPGIQETQYF
TRBJ2-7 many TRBV5-4 TRBD2 TGTGCCAGCAGCTCCGCGGCCGGGACTAGCGTGCGAGAGCAGTACTTC CASSSAAGTSVREQYF
TRBJ2-7 NA TRBV20-1 NA TGCAGTGCTAGAAAGTCGGGGACACAACCCTACGAGCAGTACTTC CSARKSGTQPYEQYF
TRBJ1-1 NA TRBV6-5 NA TGTGCCAGCAGTTACATGGGGACTGAAGCTTTCTTT CASSYMGTEAFF
TRBJ2-5 NA TRBV28 TRBD1 TGTGCCAGCAGTATAACCGCGGGCCGACAGGGGGCTAGGGAGACCCAGTACTTC CASSITAGRQGARETQYF
TRBJ2-3 once TRBV15 NA TGTGCCACCAGCAGAGAGTCTAGCAGGTTCACAGATACGCAGTATTTT CATSRESSRFTDTQYF
TRBJ2-1 many TRBV29-1 TRBD2 TGCAGCGCCATGCCTCCTAGCGGGACCTCGCAGTTCTTC CSAMPPSGTSQFF
TRBJ1-3 NA TRBV7-2 NA TGTGCCAGCAGCCCGGTAGGGAGCTCTGGAAACACCATATATTTT CASSPVGSSGNTIYF
TRBJ2-3 few TRBV20-1 NA TGCAGCCCGGACTGGCATAACACAGATACGCAGTATTTT CSPDWHNTDTQYF
TRBJ2-5 NA TRBV15 NA TGTGCCACCAGCAGAGATCCGGGGAGTTTGGAGACCCAGTACTTC CATSRDPGSLETQYF
TRBJ2-1 few TRBV10-3 NA TGTGCCATCAGTACAGCGTCGGGACGATACAATGAGCAGTTCTTC CAISTASGRYNEQFF
TRBJ1-2 few TRBV20-1 TRBD1 TGCAGTGCTAGAACAGGGGGGTACTATGGCTACACCTTC CSARTGGYYGYTF
TRBJ2-3 NA TRBV20-1 NA TGCAGTGCTAGACCCTTCAACAGGGCCGGGGATACGCAGTATTTT CSARPFNRAGDTQYF
TRBJ2-2 NA TRBV6-6 TRBD1 TGTGCCAGCAGTCGCGACAGGGCCGGGGAGCTGTTTTTT CASSRDRAGELFF
TRBJ2-1 many TRBV5-1 TRBD1 TGCGCCAGCAGCTTAGTCGGACAGGTAGCCAATGAGCAGTTCTTC CASSLVGQVANEQFF
TRBJ1-2 NA TRBV15 NA TGTGCCACCAGCAGAGATAGGGCAGGGCCAGGGGGCTACACCTTC CATSRDRAGPGGYTF
TRBJ1-5 many TRBV29-1 TRBD1 TGCAGCGTCCGGACAGGGGGACAGCCCCAGCATTTT CSVRTGGQPQHF
TRBJ2-5 NA TRBV4-3 NA TGCGCCAGCAGCCAAGCCCTAGGGGGCCAAGAGACCCAGTACTTC CASSQALGGQETQYF
TRBJ2-7 many TRBV20-1 TRBD2 TGCAGTGCTAATCGACTAGCGGGAGATGGGTACGAGCAGTACTTC CSANRLAGDGYEQYF
TRBJ2-1 few TRBV12-3/TRBV12-4 NA TGTGCCAGCAGTTTGATCCTCAATGAGCAGTTCTTC CASSLILNEQFF
TRBJ2-1 NA TRBV28 NA TGTGCCAGCAGCACATCTGACAGGTACTCCTACAATGAGCAGTTCTTC CASSTSDRYSYNEQFF
TRBJ1-5 few TRBV4-1 NA TGCGCCAGCAGCCACCGTCCGGTCCCTGGGAATCAGCCCCAGCATTTT CASSHRPVPGNQPQHF
TRBJ1-2 NA TRBV25-1 TRBD1 TGTGCCAGCCGACCGACAGGGGAAACGCCTCCCTATGGCTACACCTTC CASRPTGETPPYGYTF
TRBJ1-1 few TRBV12-3/TRBV12-4 TRBD1 TGTGCCAGCAGTACCGGGACAGGTGTGAACACTGAAGCTTTCTTT CASSTGTGVNTEAFF
TRBJ2-7 NA TRBV7-9 NA TGTGCCAGCAGCTCCGCAGGGAACTACTACGAGCAGTACTTC CASSSAGNYYEQYF
TRBJ2-7 many TRBV5-5 NA TGTGCCAGCAGCTTGCTCCAGGGGAGCTCCTACGAGCAGTACTTC CASSLLQGSSYEQYF
TRBJ2-7 many TRBV20-1 NA TGCAGTGCTAGTCCCGGGAGTGGATCGCGCGCCTACGAGCAGTACTTC CSASPGSGSRAYEQYF
TRBJ2-5 NA TRBV6-2/TRBV6-3 NA TGTGCCAGCATACGGACTCCTAAAGAGACCCAGTACTTC CASIRTPKETQYF